The 32 T cell receptor beta chains below come from one sample, sequenced in a study of long-term antiretroviral therapy in people with HIV. The immunoSEQ assay was v3.0, run at survey level. This table comes from immunoSEQ multiplex PCR, and its TCRdb copy is limited to in-frame clones, with some not included. Among around 25,000 clones listed, 85% to 95% were seen once. This sample comprised unsorted PBMCs, obtained around 5.2 years after starting antiretroviral therapy. These receptors were taken from a woman aged 45-65 years with HIV.

The J gene is TRBJ2-7, the V gene TRBV27, with D tentatively TRBD1 (6 bases). V lost 5 bases and J 2 bases, leaving 13 bases between the germline ends. There are 14 residues in the CDR3. CDR1 MNHEY and CDR2 SMNVEV come from the germline V gene (reference sequence). The chain's CDR3 is CASSPGQTPYEQYF. CDR3 bases: TGTGCCAGCAGTCCTGGACAGACCCCCTACGAGCAGTACTTC.

This clone was recorded once. The chain is built from TRBV2 and TRBJ1-1; D is unresolved. Germline V gives CDR1 SNHLY, CDR2 FYNNEI. Trimming shortened V by 6 bases and J by 1 base, and 6 bases separated the two germline ends. This CDR3 contains 12 residues. Written as DNA, the CDR3 is TGTGCCAGCAGACTGAGGAACACTGAAGCTTTCTTT. This gives the protein CASRLRNTEAFF. Together with reference TRBV2 and TRBJ1-1, the CDR3 gives the full variable domain: EPEVTQTPSHQVTQMGQEVILRCVPISNHLYFYWYRQILGQKVEFLVSFYNNEISEKSEIFDDQFSVERPDGSNFTLKIRSTKLEDSAMYFCASRLRNTEAFFGQGTRLTVV.

This chain links TRBV6-5 with TRBJ2-2; D is undetermined. The CDR3 has 12 amino acids. The germline V and J ends were trimmed by 7 bases and 5 bases, with 8 bases remaining between them. The germline V gene has CDR1 MNHEY and CDR2 SVGAGI. DNA of the CDR3: TGTGCCAGCATTGGGCTAACCGGGGAGCTGTTTTTT. Translated, it gives CASIGLTGELFF.

This clone was seen just once. The genes are TRBV2 and TRBJ2-7; maybe TRBD1 (5 bases). The CDR3 has 15 amino acids. Trimming shortened V by 1 base and J by 1 base, and 11 bases separated the two germline ends. Germline assignment: CDR1 SNHLY and CDR2 FYNNEI. CDR3 in amino acids: CASSEGIQGSYEQYF. DNA of the CDR3: TGTGCCAGCAGTGAAGGAATCCAGGGTTCCTACGAGCAGTACTTC. Looking up the rest from reference TRBV2 and TRBJ2-7 gives the full variable domain: EPEVTQTPSHQVTQMGQEVILRCVPISNHLYFYWYRQILGQKVEFLVSFYNNEISEKSEIFDDQFSVERPDGSNFTLKIRSTKLEDSAMYFCASSEGIQGSYEQYFGPGTRLTVT.

V usage is TRBV5-3 and J usage is TRBJ1-2, with D perhaps matching TRBD1 (6 bases). TRBV5-3 is identified as an open reading frame with a role that is uncertain. The CDR3 spans 14 residues. The V gene lost 1 base and the J gene lost 3 bases, with 10 bases spanning the gap. The CDR3 sequence: CARSLTDSHYGYTF. The CDR3 DNA reads as TGTGCCAGAAGCTTGACGGACAGCCACTATGGCTACACCTTC.

The gene calls are TRBV18 and TRBJ2-3, with TRBD1 matching over 10 bases. The J segment lost 3 bases and the V segment lost 6 bases, leaving 3 bases of the junction unmatched. Germline V gene data show CDR1 as KGHSH and CDR2 as LQKENI. The CDR3 has 14 amino acids. The DNA for the CDR3 is TGTGCCAGCTCGCCGGGACAGGGGACAGATACGCAGTATTTT. Translation: CASSPGQGTDTQYF.

The J gene is TRBJ2-7, the V gene TRBV28, with TRBD2 as a possible D gene (5 bases). The length of the CDR3 is 14 residues. V was cut by 7 bases and J by 5 bases, with 18 bases left in between. The germline V gene has CDR1 MDHEN and CDR2 SYDVKM. CDR3 loop: CASNRRGGIHEQYF. CDR3 coding DNA: TGTGCCAGCAATAGGAGAGGAGGAATCCACGAGCAGTACTTC. Together with reference TRBV28 and TRBJ2-7, the CDR3 gives the full variable domain: DVKVTQSSRYLVKRTGEKVFLECVQDMDHENMFWYRQDPGLGLRLIYFSYDVKMKEKGDIPEGYSVSREKKERFSLILESASTNQTSMYLCASNRRGGIHEQYFGPGTRLTVT.

In nucleotides, the CDR3 is TGTGCCAGCAGCCCCCAGGGGCAGACGGTGATCTATGGCTACACCTTC. Protein product: CASSPQGQTVIYGYTF. The chain carries TRBV7-2 and TRBJ1-2; D may be TRBD1 (6 bases). From germline, CDR1 is SGHTA and CDR2 FQGNSA. The CDR3 totals 16 residues. V was trimmed by 5 bases and J by 4 bases, leaving 20 bases between them.

This clone was detected a few times. This rearrangement joins TRBV11-2 to TRBJ2-7; D remains ambiguous. Trimming removed 5 bases from V and 4 bases from J, with 18 bases in between. Germline CDR1 and CDR2: SGHAT and FQNNGV. The CDR3 loop spans 15 amino acids. CDR3 in amino acids: CASSLTLTGPYEQYF. The CDR3, as DNA: TGTGCCAGCAGCCTCACCCTGACGGGCCCTTACGAGCAGTACTTC.

V usage is TRBV6-5 and J usage is TRBJ2-3; TRBD2 might be the D (5 bases). Germline CDR1 is MNHEY and CDR2 is SVGAGI. The CDR3 consists of 15 residues. Trimming pared 7 bases from V and 1 base from J, leaving 15 bases between. Here the CDR3 reads CASTYGVSGTDTQYF. The CDR3, as DNA: TGTGCCAGCACCTACGGGGTTAGCGGCACAGATACGCAGTATTTT.

This clone came up once. In nucleotides, the CDR3 is TGTGCCACCAGCAGAGTAGGGAATTGGGGAGGAGAAAAACTGTTTTTT. Translated, it gives CATSRVGNWGGEKLFF. V is TRBV15 and J is TRBJ1-4; no firm D call. Between the trimmed V and J ends, which lost 1 base and 8 bases, there was a span of 17 bases. The length of the CDR3 is 16 residues. CDR1 LNHNV and CDR2 YYDKDF come from the germline V gene (reference sequence).

The chain has TRBV7-6 and TRBJ1-1; D is unclear. There are 14 residues in the CDR3. Germline-derived CDR1 and CDR2 are SGHVS and FNYEAQ. Trimming pared 1 base from V and 1 base from J, leaving 7 bases between. The CDR3 DNA reads TGTGCCAGCAGCTTAGTATCCAAGAACACTGAAGCTTTCTTT. This translates into CASSLVSKNTEAFF.

The rearrangement links TRBV6-4 to TRBJ2-7; no definite D call. The germline V gene encodes CDR1 MRHNA and CDR2 SNTAGT. Between the trimmed V and J ends, which lost 2 bases and 2 bases, there was a span of 10 bases. The CDR3 contains 14 residues. CDR3 sequence reads: CASSDSQVTYEQYF. CDR3 nucleotide sequence: TGTGCCAGCAGTGACAGTCAGGTCACCTACGAGCAGTACTTC.

This rearrangement joins TRBV11-2 to TRBJ2-3; TRBD1 matches at 9 bases. The CDR3 consists of 14 residues. From germline, CDR1 is SGHAT and CDR2 FQNNGV. Trimming at V came to 5 bases and at J to 5 bases, leaving 5 bases not matched to a gene. DNA of the CDR3: TGTGCCAGCAGCGTGACAGGGGGGAGAGATACGCAGTATTTT. This translates into CASSVTGGRDTQYF.

The chain joins TRBV30 to TRBJ1-2; possible D gene TRBD1, 6 bases. The ends were cut back, 0 bases at V and 6 bases at J, with 20 bases in the middle. The length of the CDR3 is 16 residues. Germline V lookup: CDR1 GTSNPN, CDR2 SVGIG (reference sequence). CDR3 protein: CAWSVEWTASSDGYTF. CDR3 DNA: TGTGCCTGGAGTGTTGAATGGACAGCCAGCTCTGATGGCTACACCTTC.

V gene TRBV4-1 combines with J gene TRBJ1-5, with 7 bases that match TRBD1. V gave up 1 base and J gave up 2 bases; unmatched junction bases: 8. CDR1 and CDR2 (germline): MGHRA, YSYEKL. The CDR3 has 17 amino acids. The CDR3 coding sequence is TGCGCCAGCAGCCAAGGGGCAGCGACAGGGCGCAATCAGCCCCAGCATTTT. Protein product: CASSQGAATGRNQPQHF.

The chain couples TRBV18 to TRBJ2-7; the D call may be TRBD1 or TRBD2 (5 bases each). Trimming took off 1 base at V and 1 base at J, with 11 bases between the two ends. The CDR3 sequence is 15 residues long. CDR1 and CDR2 (germline): KGHSH, LQKENI. CDR3 amino acids: CASSPQFGASYEQYF. The CDR3 DNA reads as TGTGCCAGCTCACCACAGTTCGGGGCTTCCTACGAGCAGTACTTC. Full variable domain (missing parts from reference TRBV18 and TRBJ2-7): NAGVMQNPRHLVRRRGQEARLRCSPMKGHSHVYWYRQLPEEGLKFMVYLQKENIIDESGMPKERFSAEFPKEGPSILRIQQVVRGDSAAYFCASSPQFGASYEQYFGPGTRLTVT.

The chain carries TRBV20-1 and TRBJ2-5, with a tentative D call TRBD2 (6 bases). This CDR3 is 11 amino acids long. The germline gives CDR1 DFQATT, CDR2 SNEGSKA (reference sequence). The CDR3 here is CSPGGSETQYF. CDR3 DNA sequence: TGCAGCCCCGGAGGGAGTGAGACCCAGTACTTC.

The chain is built from TRBV19 and TRBJ2-3; the D gene could be TRBD1 or TRBD2 (6 bases each). V dropped 6 bases and J dropped 6 bases, with 13 bases sitting between them. There are 13 residues in the CDR3. In germline, CDR1 is LNHDA, CDR2 SQIVND (reference sequence). CDR3 in amino acids: CASRNTGTDTQYF. The CDR3 DNA reads TGTGCCAGTAGGAACACAGGGACTGATACGCAGTATTTT.

V usage is TRBV14 and J usage is TRBJ2-7; D gene uncertain. The ends were cut back, 4 bases at V and 5 bases at J, with 12 bases in the middle. CDR3 length: 13 residues. Germline V gene data show CDR1 as SGHDN and CDR2 as FVKESK. The CDR3 here is CASSPRPWNEQYF. CDR3 DNA sequence: TGTGCCAGCAGCCCTAGACCCTGGAACGAGCAGTACTTC.

The chain employs TRBV9 and TRBJ2-6; 11 nucleotides match TRBD1. Germline CDR1 SGDLS, CDR2 YYNGEE. Unmatched junction bases numbered 4, after V lost 1 base and J lost 1 base. The CDR3 is made up of 18 amino acids. The DNA for the CDR3 is TGTGCCAGCAGCGTAAGGACAGGGGGCCATTCTGGGGCCAACGTCCTGACTTTC. Protein product: CASSVRTGGHSGANVLTF.

The chain couples TRBV4-1 to TRBJ2-5, with unresolved D. Germline CDR1 MGHRA, CDR2 YSYEKL. The CDR3 has 15 residues. Trimming left V 0 bases short and J 3 bases short, with 11 bases between. CDR3: CASSQDVARKETQYF. CDR3 in DNA: TGCGCCAGCAGCCAAGATGTAGCTAGAAAAGAGACCCAGTACTTC.

The chain employs TRBV11-3 and TRBJ2-1; TRBD2 matches at 9 bases. This CDR3 comprises 15 residues. Per germline, CDR1 SGHNT and CDR2 YENEEA. V trimming: 5 bases; J trimming: 6 bases; junction bases outside the gene matches: 8. The CDR3 DNA reads as TGTGCCAGCAGCGCCGGGACTAGCCGAAGCAATGAGCAGTTCTTC. It encodes CASSAGTSRSNEQFF.

This clone appeared a single time. This chain uses TRBV19 with TRBJ1-5; D is ambiguous. V shed 2 bases and J shed 0 bases, with 14 bases lying between them. The CDR3 is 17 residues long. The germline V gene has CDR1 LNHDA and CDR2 SQIVND (reference sequence). CDR3 region: CASSISLAEFSNQPQHF. In DNA form, the CDR3 reads TGTGCCAGTAGTATATCCCTGGCAGAATTTAGCAATCAGCCCCAGCATTTT.

CDR3 amino acids: CASSLSGTNTEAFF. The CDR3 DNA reads as TGTGCCAGCAGCTTAAGCGGAACGAACACTGAAGCTTTCTTT. This chain uses TRBV7-2 with TRBJ1-1; D is unresolved. This CDR3 region has 14 residues. CDR1 and CDR2 from the germline V gene are SGHTA and FQGNSA. V lost 2 bases and J 1 base, leaving 8 bases between the germline ends.

The CDR3 nucleotides read TGTGCCAGCAGTCGACTGGGACAGGGGGGGTACAATGAGCAGTTCTTC. As protein: CASSRLGQGGYNEQFF. The chain links TRBV27 to TRBJ2-1; 11 bases fit TRBD1. There are 16 residues in the CDR3. Germline CDR1 MNHEY, CDR2 SMNVEV (reference sequence). The V and J ends lost 5 bases and 4 bases, in that order; junction bases with no gene match: 7.

The genes are TRBV28 and TRBJ2-1, with 7 bases lining up with TRBD2. Germline CDR1 and CDR2: MDHEN and SYDVKM. Trimming took 3 bases from V and 7 from J; bases not matched to a gene: 12. The CDR3 runs 16 residues. In nucleotides, the CDR3 is TGTGCCAGCAGTTTGGTTGGGGACTATCCTTTGAATGAGCAGTTCTTC. Protein: CASSLVGDYPLNEQFF.

This sequence joins TRBV15 and TRBJ2-1, with 12 bases aligning to TRBD2. The ends lost 3 bases at V and 9 bases at J; junction bases unmatched: 18. From germline, CDR1 is LNHNV and CDR2 YYDKDF (reference sequence). This CDR3 comprises 19 residues. The CDR3 loop is CATSRPGDLRTSGKGEQFF. The DNA of the CDR3 is TGTGCCACCAGCAGGCCGGGAGATCTCCGGACTAGCGGGAAAGGTGAGCAGTTCTTC.

The chain couples TRBV30 to TRBJ1-3; no reliable D call. The CDR3 is 14 amino acids. Trimming stripped 5 bases from V and 0 bases from J, with 11 bases between. In germline, CDR1 is GTSNPN, CDR2 SVGIG (reference sequence). CDR3 loop: CAWAPWGSGNTIYF. CDR3 in DNA: TGTGCCTGGGCCCCTTGGGGCTCTGGAAACACCATATATTTT.

The CDR3 nucleotides read TGTGCCATCAGTGAGTCGAGGGACAAAGGGACATCTTTCACCGGGGAGCTGTTTTTT. Amino acids: CAISESRDKGTSFTGELFF. This chain joins TRBV10-3 and TRBJ2-2, with D possibly being TRBD1 (6 bases). Germline V gives CDR1 ENHRY, CDR2 SYGVKD. The CDR3 contains 19 residues. V gave up 0 bases and J gave up 4 bases, with 21 bases separating them.

In DNA, the CDR3 is TGTGCCAGCAGTGGGGACCCCCAGGGGGCTAATGAAAAACTGTTTTTT. This sequence encodes CASSGDPQGANEKLFF. The V call is TRBV6-6, the J call TRBJ1-4, with 7 bases fitting TRBD1. The ends lost 5 bases at V and 3 bases at J; junction bases unmatched: 9. This CDR3 spans 16 amino acids. CDR1 and CDR2 (germline): MNHNY, SVGAGI (reference sequence).

The chain joins TRBV28 to TRBJ1-1; D may be TRBD1 (5 bases). The germline gives CDR1 MDHEN, CDR2 SYDVKM. Trimming cost V 7 bases and J 11 bases, with 14 bases left between them. The CDR3 loop spans 11 amino acids. The CDR3 DNA sequence: TGTGCCAGCACTACCAAGGGGCAGGCTTTCTTT. Translating gives CASTTKGQAFF.